This T cell receptor beta chain was recovered during a study of blood T cell repertoires in COVID-19. Turning to the study itself: Samples taken during acute and convalescent COVID-19 were collected in the United States, Italy and Spain.

There are 13 residues in the CDR3. V was trimmed by 7 bases and J by 7 bases, leaving 13 bases between them. The germline CDR1 and CDR2 sequences are WSHSY and SAAADI. Sequencing was performed with immunoSEQ multiplex PCR; in TCRdb, only in-frame clones are kept and a portion is missing. The sample contains approximately 120,000 clones, about four fifths of which appear only once. The rearrangement uses TRBV10-2 and TRBJ1-4, with TRBD1 as a possible D gene (5 bases). This receptor was obtained from a man aged 30-40 years with COVID-19, enrolled during active disease. Input material: peripheral blood. The CDR3 spells CASTNRGGEKLFF. CDR3 bases: TGCGCCAGCACAAATAGGGGTGGTGAAAAACTGTTTTTT.